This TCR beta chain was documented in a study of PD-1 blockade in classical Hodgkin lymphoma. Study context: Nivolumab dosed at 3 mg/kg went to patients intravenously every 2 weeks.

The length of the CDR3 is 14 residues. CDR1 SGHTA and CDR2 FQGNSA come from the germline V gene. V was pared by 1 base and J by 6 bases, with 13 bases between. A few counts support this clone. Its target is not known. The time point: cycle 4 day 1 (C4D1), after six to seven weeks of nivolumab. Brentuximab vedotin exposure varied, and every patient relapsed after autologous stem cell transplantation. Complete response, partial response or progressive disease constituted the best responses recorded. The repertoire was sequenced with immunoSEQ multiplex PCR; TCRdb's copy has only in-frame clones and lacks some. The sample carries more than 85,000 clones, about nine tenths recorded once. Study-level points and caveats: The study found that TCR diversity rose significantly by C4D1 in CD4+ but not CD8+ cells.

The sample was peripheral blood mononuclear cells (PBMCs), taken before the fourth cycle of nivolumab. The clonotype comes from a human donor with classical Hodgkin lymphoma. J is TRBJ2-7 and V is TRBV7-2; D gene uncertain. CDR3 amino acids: CASSLVEGSREQYF. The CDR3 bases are TGTGCCAGCAGCTTAGTGGAAGGGTCGCGCGAGCAGTACTTC.